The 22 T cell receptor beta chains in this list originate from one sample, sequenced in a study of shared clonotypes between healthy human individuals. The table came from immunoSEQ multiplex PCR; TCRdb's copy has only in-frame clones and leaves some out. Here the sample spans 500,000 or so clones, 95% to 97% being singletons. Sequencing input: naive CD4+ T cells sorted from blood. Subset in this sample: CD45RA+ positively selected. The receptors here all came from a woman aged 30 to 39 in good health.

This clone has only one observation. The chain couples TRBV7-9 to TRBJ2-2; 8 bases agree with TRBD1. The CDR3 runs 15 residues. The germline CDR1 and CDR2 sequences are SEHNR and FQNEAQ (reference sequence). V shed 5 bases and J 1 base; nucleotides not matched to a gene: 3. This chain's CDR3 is CASSAGTGNTGELFF. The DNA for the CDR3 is TGTGCCAGCAGCGCCGGGACAGGGAACACCGGGGAGCTGTTTTTT.

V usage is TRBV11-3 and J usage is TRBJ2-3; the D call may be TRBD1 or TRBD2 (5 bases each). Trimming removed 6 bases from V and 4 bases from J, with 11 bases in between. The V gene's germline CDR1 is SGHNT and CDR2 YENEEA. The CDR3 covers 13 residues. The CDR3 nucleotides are TGTGCCAGCAGTGACTGGGGGTCAGATACGCAGTATTTT. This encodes CASSDWGSDTQYF.

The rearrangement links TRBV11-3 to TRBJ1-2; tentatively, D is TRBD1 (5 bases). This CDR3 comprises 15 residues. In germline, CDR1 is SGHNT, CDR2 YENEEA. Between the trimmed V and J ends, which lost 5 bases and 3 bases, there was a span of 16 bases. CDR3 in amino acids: CASSPSRDSYYGYTF. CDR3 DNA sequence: TGTGCCAGCAGCCCATCCCGGGACTCCTACTATGGCTACACCTTC. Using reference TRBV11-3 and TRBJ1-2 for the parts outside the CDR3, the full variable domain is EAGVVQSPRYKIIEKKQPVAFWCNPISGHNTLYWYLQNLGQGPELLIRYENEEAVDDSQLPKDRFSAERLKGVDSTLKIQPAELGDSAVYLCASSPSRDSYYGYTFGSGTRLTVV.

CDR3 region: CASSPIAGARSGANVLTF. The CDR3 nucleotides are TGCGCCAGCAGCCCGATAGCGGGAGCCCGCTCTGGGGCCAACGTCCTGACTTTC. The rearrangement joins TRBV4-1 to TRBJ2-6; 9 bases align to TRBD2. Germline V gives CDR1 MGHRA, CDR2 YSYEKL. The CDR3 loop spans 18 amino acids. V gave up 4 bases and J gave up 0 bases; unmatched junction bases: 7.

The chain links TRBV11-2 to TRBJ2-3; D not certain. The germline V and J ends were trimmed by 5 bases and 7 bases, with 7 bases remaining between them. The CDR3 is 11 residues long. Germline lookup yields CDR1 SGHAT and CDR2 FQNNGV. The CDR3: CASSAEYTQYF. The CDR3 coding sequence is TGTGCCAGCAGCGCGGAGTATACGCAGTATTTT. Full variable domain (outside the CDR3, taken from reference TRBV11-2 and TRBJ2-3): EAGVAQSPRYKIIEKRQSVAFWCNPISGHATLYWYQQILGQGPKLLIQFQNNGVVDDSQLPKDRFSAERLKGVDSTLKIQPAKLEDSAVYLCASSAEYTQYFGPGTRLTVL.

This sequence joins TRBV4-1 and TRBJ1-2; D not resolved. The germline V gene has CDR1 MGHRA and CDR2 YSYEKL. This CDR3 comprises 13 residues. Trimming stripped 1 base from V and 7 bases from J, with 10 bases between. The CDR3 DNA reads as TGCGCCAGCAGCCAAGTCCCGAGTGCTGGCTACACCTTC. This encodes CASSQVPSAGYTF.

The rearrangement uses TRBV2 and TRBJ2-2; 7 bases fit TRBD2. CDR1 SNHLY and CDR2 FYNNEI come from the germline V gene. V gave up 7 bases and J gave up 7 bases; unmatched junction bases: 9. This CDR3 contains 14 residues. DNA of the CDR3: TGTGCCAGCAACGTACTAGGGAGGGGCGGGGAGCTGTTTTTT. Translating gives CASNVLGRGGELFF.

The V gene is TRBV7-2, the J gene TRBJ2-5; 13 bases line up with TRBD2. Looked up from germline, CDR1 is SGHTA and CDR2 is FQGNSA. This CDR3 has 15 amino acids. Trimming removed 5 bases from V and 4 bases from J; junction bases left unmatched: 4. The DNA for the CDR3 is TGTGCCAGCAGCCCCCGGACTAGCGGGAGAGAGACCCAGTACTTC. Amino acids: CASSPRTSGRETQYF.

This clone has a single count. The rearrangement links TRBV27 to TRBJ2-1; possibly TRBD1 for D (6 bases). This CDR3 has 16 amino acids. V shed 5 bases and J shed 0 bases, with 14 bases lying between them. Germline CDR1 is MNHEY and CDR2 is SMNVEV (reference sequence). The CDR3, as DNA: TGTGCCAGCAGTGCCCTGGGGGCGAGCTCCTACAATGAGCAGTTCTTC. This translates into CASSALGASSYNEQFF.

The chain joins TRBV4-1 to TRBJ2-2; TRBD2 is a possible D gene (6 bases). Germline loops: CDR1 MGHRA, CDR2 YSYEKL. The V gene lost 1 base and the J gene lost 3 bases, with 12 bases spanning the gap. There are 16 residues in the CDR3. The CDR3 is CASSQGTGDDTGELFF. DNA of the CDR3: TGCGCCAGCAGCCAAGGAACGGGAGACGACACCGGGGAGCTGTTTTTT.

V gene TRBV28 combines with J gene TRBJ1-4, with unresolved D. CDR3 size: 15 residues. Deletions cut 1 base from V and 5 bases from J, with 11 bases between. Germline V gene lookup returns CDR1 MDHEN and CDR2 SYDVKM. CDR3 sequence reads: CASSLFRAPNEKLFF. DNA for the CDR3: TGTGCCAGCAGTTTATTCCGGGCACCAAATGAAAAACTGTTTTTT.

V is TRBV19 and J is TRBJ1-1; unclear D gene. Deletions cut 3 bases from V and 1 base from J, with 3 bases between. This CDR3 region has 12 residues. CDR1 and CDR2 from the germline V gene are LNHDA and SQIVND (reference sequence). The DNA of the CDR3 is TGTGCCAGTAGTATGAGGAACACTGAAGCTTTCTTT. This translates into CASSMRNTEAFF.

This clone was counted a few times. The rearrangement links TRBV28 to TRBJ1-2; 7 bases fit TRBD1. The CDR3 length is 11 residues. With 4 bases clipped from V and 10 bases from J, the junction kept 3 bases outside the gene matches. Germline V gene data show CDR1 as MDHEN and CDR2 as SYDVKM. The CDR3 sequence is CASSSTGDYTF. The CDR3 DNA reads TGTGCCAGCAGTTCAACAGGGGACTACACCTTC.

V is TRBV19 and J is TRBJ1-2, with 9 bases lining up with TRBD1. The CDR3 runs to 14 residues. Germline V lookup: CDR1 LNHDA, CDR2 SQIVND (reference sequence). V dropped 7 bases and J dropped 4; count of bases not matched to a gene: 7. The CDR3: CASIGQGYLYGYTF. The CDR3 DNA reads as TGTGCCAGTATCGGACAGGGGTACCTCTATGGCTACACCTTC.

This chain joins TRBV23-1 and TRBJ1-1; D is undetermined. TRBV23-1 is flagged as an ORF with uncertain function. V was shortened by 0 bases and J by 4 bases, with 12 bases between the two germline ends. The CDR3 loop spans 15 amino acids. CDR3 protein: CASSQSKDFSTEAFF. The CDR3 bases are TGCGCCAGCAGTCAATCGAAGGATTTTAGCACTGAAGCTTTCTTT.

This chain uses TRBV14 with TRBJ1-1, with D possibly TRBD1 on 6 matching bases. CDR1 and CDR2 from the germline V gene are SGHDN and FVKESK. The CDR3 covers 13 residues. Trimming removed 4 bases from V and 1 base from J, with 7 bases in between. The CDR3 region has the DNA TGTGCCAGCAGCCTGGGGGCGAACACTGAAGCTTTCTTT. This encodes CASSLGANTEAFF. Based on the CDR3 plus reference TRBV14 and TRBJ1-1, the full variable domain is EAGVTQFPSHSVIEKGQTVTLRCDPISGHDNLYWYRRVMGKEIKFLLHFVKESKQDESGMPNNRFLAERTGGTYSTLKVQPAELEDSGVYFCASSLGANTEAFFGQGTRLTVV.

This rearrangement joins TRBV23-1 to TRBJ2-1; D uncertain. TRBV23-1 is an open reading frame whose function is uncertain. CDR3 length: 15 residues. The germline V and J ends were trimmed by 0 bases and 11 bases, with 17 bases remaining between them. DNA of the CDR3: TGCGCCAGCAGTCAATCAATCTGGTCTATAGGAAAGCAGTTCTTC. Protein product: CASSQSIWSIGKQFF.

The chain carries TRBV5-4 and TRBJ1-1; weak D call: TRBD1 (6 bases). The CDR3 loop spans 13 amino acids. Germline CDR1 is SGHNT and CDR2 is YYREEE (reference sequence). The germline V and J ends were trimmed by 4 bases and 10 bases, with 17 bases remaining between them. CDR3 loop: CASSAGQLIGAFF. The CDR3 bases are TGTGCCAGCAGCGCAGGACAGCTTATAGGAGCTTTCTTT.

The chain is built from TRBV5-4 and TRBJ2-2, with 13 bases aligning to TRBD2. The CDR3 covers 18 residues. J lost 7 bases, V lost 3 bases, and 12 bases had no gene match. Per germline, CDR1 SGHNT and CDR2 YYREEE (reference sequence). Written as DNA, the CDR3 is TGTGCCAGCAGCTATATAGGACTAGCGGGAGAATTGGGCGGGGAGCTGTTTTTT. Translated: CASSYIGLAGELGGELFF.

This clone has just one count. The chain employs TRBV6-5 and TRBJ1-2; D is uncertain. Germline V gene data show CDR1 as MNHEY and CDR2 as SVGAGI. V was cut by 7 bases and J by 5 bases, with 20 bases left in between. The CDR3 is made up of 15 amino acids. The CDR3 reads CASTDKIGVKYGYTF. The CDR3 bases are TGTGCCAGCACCGATAAAATCGGGGTAAAATATGGCTACACCTTC.

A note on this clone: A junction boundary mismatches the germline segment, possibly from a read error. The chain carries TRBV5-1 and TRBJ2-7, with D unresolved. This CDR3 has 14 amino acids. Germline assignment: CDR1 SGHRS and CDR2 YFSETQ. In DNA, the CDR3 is TGCGCCAGCAGGGCACAAGGGTTCTCCCACGAGCAGTACTTC. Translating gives CASRAQGFSHEQYF.

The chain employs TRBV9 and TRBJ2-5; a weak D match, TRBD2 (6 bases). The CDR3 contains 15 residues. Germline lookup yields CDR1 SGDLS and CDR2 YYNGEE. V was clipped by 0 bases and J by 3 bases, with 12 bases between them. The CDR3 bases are TGTGCCAGCAGCGTAGAGGGTAGCGGAAAAGAGACCCAGTACTTC. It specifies CASSVEGSGKETQYF.